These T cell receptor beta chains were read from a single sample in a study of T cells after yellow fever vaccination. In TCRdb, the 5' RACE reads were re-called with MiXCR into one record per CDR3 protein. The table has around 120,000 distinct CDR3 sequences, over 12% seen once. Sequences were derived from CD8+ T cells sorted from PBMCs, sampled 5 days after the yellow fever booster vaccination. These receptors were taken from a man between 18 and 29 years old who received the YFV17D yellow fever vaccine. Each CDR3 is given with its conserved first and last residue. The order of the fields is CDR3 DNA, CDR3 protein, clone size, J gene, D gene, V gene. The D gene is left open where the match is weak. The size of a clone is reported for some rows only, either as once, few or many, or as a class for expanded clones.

cdr3_nt: TGTGCCAGCAGCTTAGTTGCCGTGGCCGGGGAGCTGTTTTTT
cdr3_aa: CASSLVAVAGELFF
clone_size: few
j_call: TRBJ2-2
d_call: .
v_call: TRBV7-9

cdr3_nt: TGCAGCGTGACCGACAGGCGCCCTTTGAATCAGCCCCAGCATTTT
cdr3_aa: CSVTDRRPLNQPQHF
clone_size: few
j_call: TRBJ1-5
d_call: .
v_call: TRBV29-1

cdr3_nt: TGTGCCAGCTCACCCGGGGGATCGTTCACTGAAGCTTTCTTT
cdr3_aa: CASSPGGSFTEAFF
clone_size: few
j_call: TRBJ1-1
d_call: .
v_call: TRBV18

cdr3_nt: TGCAGCGTTGGGGGACTAGCGGGGTTCGCCCTCCACAATGAGCAGTTCTTC
cdr3_aa: CSVGGLAGFALHNEQFF
clone_size: many
j_call: TRBJ2-1
d_call: TRBD2
v_call: TRBV29-1

cdr3_nt: TGTGCCAGCAGACGACAGGGATGGGATCAGCCCCAGCATTTT
cdr3_aa: CASRRQGWDQPQHF
clone_size: .
j_call: TRBJ1-5
d_call: TRBD1
v_call: TRBV12-3/TRBV12-4

cdr3_nt: TGTGCCAGCAGCTTCCCACCAGGGTACGAGCAGTACTTC
cdr3_aa: CASSFPPGYEQYF
clone_size: .
j_call: TRBJ2-7
d_call: .
v_call: TRBV5-6

cdr3_nt: TGTGCCAGCAGTTACTCGACTTATGACAGGCTTACACCCCTCCACTTT
cdr3_aa: CASSYSTYDRLTPLHF
clone_size: few
j_call: TRBJ1-6
d_call: .
v_call: TRBV6-2/TRBV6-3

cdr3_nt: TGTGCCAGCAGCGCCGGGACAGGGGGAGGAAGGGAGCAGTTCTTC
cdr3_aa: CASSAGTGGGREQFF
clone_size: few
j_call: TRBJ2-1
d_call: TRBD1
v_call: TRBV5-6

cdr3_nt: TGTGCCAGCAGAAAGGGGTATGGCTACACCTTC
cdr3_aa: CASRKGYGYTF
clone_size: .
j_call: TRBJ1-2
d_call: .
v_call: TRBV25-1

cdr3_nt: TGTGCCAGCAGCTGGGTTGATAGCGGGGGGAGATTTGATGAGCAGTTCTTC
cdr3_aa: CASSWVDSGGRFDEQFF
clone_size: once
j_call: TRBJ2-1
d_call: TRBD2
v_call: TRBV7-9

cdr3_nt: TGTGCCAGCAGCTTCGGGCCACACTCTGGAAACACCATATATTTT
cdr3_aa: CASSFGPHSGNTIYF
clone_size: .
j_call: TRBJ1-3
d_call: .
v_call: TRBV5-5

cdr3_nt: TGTGCCATCACAGCGGGGGGTTCCTACAATGAGCAGTTCTTC
cdr3_aa: CAITAGGSYNEQFF
clone_size: few
j_call: TRBJ2-1
d_call: TRBD2
v_call: TRBV10-3

cdr3_nt: TGTGCCAGCAGCTTAGCACAGGGCGTTGTTGAGCAGTTCTTC
cdr3_aa: CASSLAQGVVEQFF
clone_size: few
j_call: TRBJ2-1
d_call: .
v_call: TRBV7-8

cdr3_nt: TGTGCCAGCAGCCTTCCAGGGTACGAGCAGTACTTC
cdr3_aa: CASSLPGYEQYF
clone_size: few
j_call: TRBJ2-7
d_call: .
v_call: TRBV7-9

cdr3_nt: TGTGCCAGCAGCTCCGGAGGCGTCTACGAGCAGTACTTC
cdr3_aa: CASSSGGVYEQYF
clone_size: .
j_call: TRBJ2-7
d_call: .
v_call: TRBV7-8

cdr3_nt: TGTGCCAGCAGACGCAGGACCTCAACCTACGAGCAGTACTTC
cdr3_aa: CASRRRTSTYEQYF
clone_size: .
j_call: TRBJ2-7
d_call: .
v_call: TRBV6-5

cdr3_nt: TGTGCCAGCAGCCAAGAAGGGACAGGGATGAACACTGAAGCTTTCTTT
cdr3_aa: CASSQEGTGMNTEAFF
clone_size: .
j_call: TRBJ1-1
d_call: TRBD1
v_call: TRBV3-1

cdr3_nt: TGTGCCAGCAGTTTAGGTTCGGGGTTCCGGACGGGCTACACCTTC
cdr3_aa: CASSLGSGFRTGYTF
clone_size: .
j_call: TRBJ1-2
d_call: .
v_call: TRBV28

cdr3_nt: TGTGCTAGTGGACAAGGGACTAGCGGCACAGATACGCAGTATTTT
cdr3_aa: CASGQGTSGTDTQYF
clone_size: few
j_call: TRBJ2-3
d_call: TRBD2
v_call: TRBV12-5

cdr3_nt: TGCAGTGCTAGATCCCTCGGGACCCTAGAAACAGATACGCAGTATTTT
cdr3_aa: CSARSLGTLETDTQYF
clone_size: few
j_call: TRBJ2-3
d_call: .
v_call: TRBV20-1

cdr3_nt: TGTGCCACCAGTGATTCCCTCCGGACAGGGGACACCGGGGAGCTGTTTTTT
cdr3_aa: CATSDSLRTGDTGELFF
clone_size: .
j_call: TRBJ2-2
d_call: TRBD1
v_call: TRBV24-1

cdr3_nt: TGCAGTGCTAACCCCAGAACTAGCGGGGGGGCAGAGACCCAGTACTTC
cdr3_aa: CSANPRTSGGAETQYF
clone_size: .
j_call: TRBJ2-5
d_call: TRBD2
v_call: TRBV20-1

cdr3_nt: TGCAGCGTTGAAGCGGCAGATTACGAGCAGTACTTC
cdr3_aa: CSVEAADYEQYF
clone_size: .
j_call: TRBJ2-7
d_call: .
v_call: TRBV29-1

cdr3_nt: TGTGCTAGTGGTTTGTATCTGGACAGGGCTAACACCGGGGAGCTGTTTTTT
cdr3_aa: CASGLYLDRANTGELFF
clone_size: few
j_call: TRBJ2-2
d_call: TRBD1
v_call: TRBV12-5

cdr3_nt: TGTGCCAGCAGTACCGGGACAGGGATCCAGCCCCAGCATTTT
cdr3_aa: CASSTGTGIQPQHF
clone_size: .
j_call: TRBJ1-5
d_call: TRBD1
v_call: TRBV2

cdr3_nt: TGTGCCAGCAGCTTAGTGGGGGACTTGAACACTGAAGCTTTCTTT
cdr3_aa: CASSLVGDLNTEAFF
clone_size: .
j_call: TRBJ1-1
d_call: .
v_call: TRBV7-9

cdr3_nt: TGCGCCAGCAGCCAAGGGACAGGAGGTAATCAGCCCCAGCATTTT
cdr3_aa: CASSQGTGGNQPQHF
clone_size: many
j_call: TRBJ1-5
d_call: TRBD1
v_call: TRBV4-3

cdr3_nt: TGTGCCATCAGTGAGCCCAGGGGGCTGTACGAGCAGTACTTC
cdr3_aa: CAISEPRGLYEQYF
clone_size: .
j_call: TRBJ2-7
d_call: TRBD1
v_call: TRBV10-3

cdr3_nt: TGTGCCATCCTGGGGGACGGAACTAACTATGGCTACACCTTC
cdr3_aa: CAILGDGTNYGYTF
clone_size: .
j_call: TRBJ1-2
d_call: .
v_call: TRBV10-3

cdr3_nt: TGTGCCAGCAGCACACCCGACAGGACGGAGCAGTACTTC
cdr3_aa: CASSTPDRTEQYF
clone_size: .
j_call: TRBJ2-7
d_call: .
v_call: TRBV7-9

cdr3_nt: TGTGCCAGCAGCTTAGTTCTGGGGAACACTGAAGCTTTCTTT
cdr3_aa: CASSLVLGNTEAFF
clone_size: .
j_call: TRBJ1-1
d_call: .
v_call: TRBV7-9

cdr3_nt: TGCGCCAGCAGCCAAGCACCGCAGTCTACCACCTACGAGCAGTACTTC
cdr3_aa: CASSQAPQSTTYEQYF
clone_size: .
j_call: TRBJ2-7
d_call: .
v_call: TRBV4-1

cdr3_nt: TGTGCCACCAGCAGAGCCAGGTACACCGGGGAGCTGTTTTTT
cdr3_aa: CATSRARYTGELFF
clone_size: .
j_call: TRBJ2-2
d_call: .
v_call: TRBV15

cdr3_nt: TGTGCCAGCTCACCTGGGACTAGCGGAGTCAGGGAGACCCAGTACTTC
cdr3_aa: CASSPGTSGVRETQYF
clone_size: few
j_call: TRBJ2-5
d_call: TRBD2
v_call: TRBV18

cdr3_nt: TGCGCCAGCAGCGCAGGGACTAGCGGGTTGAGCTCCTACAATGAGCAGTTCTTC
cdr3_aa: CASSAGTSGLSSYNEQFF
clone_size: few
j_call: TRBJ2-1
d_call: TRBD2
v_call: TRBV5-1

cdr3_nt: TGTGCCAGCAGCTTAGGTACCAGCGGGGGGGTCGGGCAGTTCTTC
cdr3_aa: CASSLGTSGGVGQFF
clone_size: once
j_call: TRBJ2-1
d_call: TRBD2
v_call: TRBV7-6

cdr3_nt: TGTGCCAGCAGCTTGGCGGCGGACTACAATGAGCAGTTCTTC
cdr3_aa: CASSLAADYNEQFF
clone_size: few
j_call: TRBJ2-1
d_call: .
v_call: TRBV7-6

cdr3_nt: TGTGCCAGCAGTCGACTAGCGGGGGAACTCTCCTACAATGAGCAGTTCTTC
cdr3_aa: CASSRLAGELSYNEQFF
clone_size: .
j_call: TRBJ2-1
d_call: TRBD2
v_call: TRBV6-5

cdr3_nt: TGTGCCAGCAGCCCGGGGGGACAGACTAATCAGCCCCAGCATTTT
cdr3_aa: CASSPGGQTNQPQHF
clone_size: .
j_call: TRBJ1-5
d_call: TRBD1
v_call: TRBV7-9

cdr3_nt: TGTGCCAGCACCTCATGGGCCCAAGAGACCCAGTACTTC
cdr3_aa: CASTSWAQETQYF
clone_size: few
j_call: TRBJ2-5
d_call: .
v_call: TRBV11-2

cdr3_nt: TGTGCCAGCAGCCAAGATGGGGCAGGGGGGGTCAATGAGCAGTTCTTC
cdr3_aa: CASSQDGAGGVNEQFF
clone_size: .
j_call: TRBJ2-1
d_call: .
v_call: TRBV4-2

cdr3_nt: TGCAGGCCTCTGCTAGGGGGCCCGTCAGATACGCAGTATTTT
cdr3_aa: CRPLLGGPSDTQYF
clone_size: many
j_call: TRBJ2-3
d_call: TRBD1
v_call: TRBV20-1

cdr3_nt: TGCGCCAGCAGCCAAGAGATTTACACTGAAGCTTTCTTT
cdr3_aa: CASSQEIYTEAFF
clone_size: few
j_call: TRBJ1-1
d_call: .
v_call: TRBV4-3